These 31 T cell receptor beta chains came from one sample sequenced in a study of graft-versus-host responses after intestinal transplantation. Processed graft tissue released its intraepithelial and lamina propria lymphocytes. TCRdb's copy holds only in-frame clones and misses some; the assay was immunoSEQ multiplex PCR. This table has 25,000 to 35,000 clones, 65% to 80% appearing once. The source was ileum tissue, collected 98 days after intestinal transplantation. Source of these receptors: a human patient who received an intestinal transplant, so some T cells may come from the graft donor.

The chain uses TRBV18 and TRBJ1-3; 9 nucleotides agree with TRBD1. The CDR3 runs to 16 residues. The ends lost 5 bases at V and 1 base at J; junction bases unmatched: 6. Germline lookup yields CDR1 KGHSH and CDR2 LQKENI. The CDR3 DNA reads TGTGCCAGCTCAGCACAACAGGGGGCATCTGGAAACACCATATATTTT. Protein product: CASSAQQGASGNTIYF.

This sequence joins TRBV30 and TRBJ2-1; 12 bases are a match to TRBD2. Per germline, CDR1 GTSNPN and CDR2 SVGIG (reference sequence). The CDR3 is 13 residues long. Germline trimming cut 5 bases from V and 7 bases from J; bases unmatched to any gene: 3. The CDR3 spells CAWELAGGNEQFF. The CDR3 DNA is TGTGCCTGGGAACTAGCGGGGGGAAATGAGCAGTTCTTC.

The chain couples TRBV5-1 to TRBJ2-5, with 10 positions matching TRBD1. Looked up from germline, CDR1 is SGHRS and CDR2 is YFSETQ. Unmatched junction bases numbered 10, after V lost 0 bases and J lost 5 bases. There are 17 residues in the CDR3. The CDR3 DNA is TGCGCCAGCAGCTTGGGAGGGACAGGGGTCCTTAAGGAGACCCAGTACTTC. Residues: CASSLGGTGVLKETQYF.

The V and J genes are TRBV19 and TRBJ2-1; D not resolved. The CDR3 is made up of 14 amino acids. Germline CDR1 and CDR2: LNHDA and SQIVND (reference sequence). Trimming took off 5 bases at V and 1 base at J, with 9 bases between the two ends. The CDR3 DNA sequence: TGTGCCAGTAGTCCCCAAGGGTCCTACAATGAGCAGTTCTTC. Translated: CASSPQGSYNEQFF.

The gene calls are TRBV19 and TRBJ2-1, with 9 bases fitting TRBD2. Per the germline V gene, CDR1 is LNHDA and CDR2 is SQIVND (reference sequence). After removal of 5 bases from V and 0 bases from J, the junction contained 5 bases not matched to a gene. The CDR3 has 16 residues. CDR3 coding DNA: TGTGCCAGTAGTGTGACTAGCGGATACTCCTACAATGAGCAGTTCTTC. Its protein is CASSVTSGYSYNEQFF.

V usage is TRBV12-5 and J usage is TRBJ2-7, with D possibly TRBD2 on 5 matching bases. Germline V gene lookup returns CDR1 LGHNT and CDR2 FRNRAP. Trimming took 8 bases from V and 5 from J, leaving 10 bases between them. The CDR3 extends over 11 amino acids. Here the CDR3 DNA reads TGTGCTAGTCCGGGGAGAAACGAGCAGTACTTC. It encodes CASPGRNEQYF.

This clone was seen just once. The CDR3 DNA follows: TGTGCCAGTGGAGGAACCGGGACAGGGGTCGATGAGCAGTTCTTC. Translated, it gives CASGGTGTGVDEQFF. The chain carries TRBV7-8 and TRBJ2-1; 10 nucleotides agree with TRBD1. CDR1 SGHVS and CDR2 FQNEAQ come from the germline V gene. V lost 9 bases and J lost 8; bases outside the gene matches: 13. This CDR3 has 15 residues.

This clone was seen only once. The same CDR3 is also encoded by other DNA sequences in this sample. This chain uses TRBV20-1 with TRBJ1-1; D gene unclear. Per the germline V gene, CDR1 is DFQATT and CDR2 is SNEGSKA (reference sequence). This CDR3 is built from 10 residues. V was shortened by 5 bases and J by 6 bases, with 7 bases between the two germline ends. This CDR3 is CSALRAEAFF. The DNA of the CDR3 is TGCAGTGCTCTACGCGCTGAAGCTTTCTTT.

The rearrangement joins TRBV19 to TRBJ2-7; D possibly corresponds to TRBD1 (7 bases). Germline loops: CDR1 LNHDA, CDR2 SQIVND (reference sequence). V was cut by 3 bases and J by 1 base, with 16 bases left in between. The CDR3 length is 16 residues. This chain's CDR3 is CASSISGDSSSYEQYF. For the CDR3, the DNA is TGTGCCAGTAGTATTTCGGGGGACAGTTCTTCCTACGAGCAGTACTTC.

This clone is termed medium-sized. The rearrangement uses TRBV7-9 and TRBJ2-7; 8 bases line up with TRBD2. This CDR3 comprises 12 residues. The J segment lost 4 bases and the V segment lost 7 bases, leaving 3 bases of the junction unmatched. Looked up from germline, CDR1 is SEHNR and CDR2 is FQNEAQ (reference sequence). DNA for the CDR3: TGTGCCAGCACCGGGGGGGGGTACGAGCAGTACTTC. Translating it yields CASTGGGYEQYF.

The J gene is TRBJ2-5, the V gene TRBV9; 8 nucleotides align to TRBD2. With V trimmed by 0 bases and J by 1 base, 5 bases remained unmatched. This CDR3 has 16 residues. Germline V gene data show CDR1 as SGDLS and CDR2 as YYNGEE. The CDR3 DNA reads as TGTGCCAGCAGCGTAGGGGGCGGGGGGATCCAAGAGACCCAGTACTTC. Encoded protein: CASSVGGGGIQETQYF.

This chain connects TRBV7-9 to TRBJ1-4; 7 bases align to TRBD1. CDR1 and CDR2 from the germline V gene are SEHNR and FQNEAQ (reference sequence). The CDR3 has 16 residues. V shed 1 base and J 2 bases; nucleotides not matched to a gene: 4. CDR3 protein: CASSLEQGMTNEKLFF. For the CDR3, the DNA is TGTGCCAGCAGCTTAGAACAGGGGATGACTAATGAAAAACTGTTTTTT.

The chain employs TRBV5-6 and TRBJ1-2, with 8 bases aligning to TRBD1. Germline V lookup: CDR1 SGHDT, CDR2 YYEEEE. The CDR3 contains 15 residues. V trimming: 4 bases; J trimming: 7 bases; junction bases outside the gene matches: 12. CDR3 region: CASSPRTGGVGGYTF. CDR3 in DNA: TGTGCCAGCAGCCCGAGAACAGGGGGAGTAGGTGGCTACACCTTC.

The CDR3 reads CASSQGWGDSYEQYF. The CDR3 bases are TGCGCCAGCAGCCAAGGTTGGGGGGACTCCTACGAGCAGTACTTC. The chain uses TRBV4-1 and TRBJ2-7; perhaps TRBD2 as D (6 bases). V lost 1 base and J 0 bases, leaving 10 bases between the germline ends. Germline lookup yields CDR1 MGHRA and CDR2 YSYEKL. The CDR3 has 15 residues.

The chain is built from TRBV5-1 and TRBJ2-7; D is uncertain. Germline-derived CDR1 and CDR2 are SGHRS and YFSETQ. The length of the CDR3 is 15 residues. Deletions cut 4 bases from V and 1 base from J, with 15 bases between. CDR3 loop: CASSATDEPSYEQYF. The DNA of the CDR3 is TGCGCCAGCAGCGCAACCGACGAGCCTTCCTACGAGCAGTACTTC.

This chain links TRBV4-2 with TRBJ2-3; 7 nucleotides line up with TRBD2. Germline CDR1 LGHNA, CDR2 YNFKEQ. This CDR3 contains 17 residues. V was pared by 4 bases and J by 2 bases, with 12 bases of the junction left unmatched. The CDR3 nucleotides are TGTGCCAGCAGCCTACCTGAGGAGACTAGCTTCACAGATACGCAGTATTTT. This encodes CASSLPEETSFTDTQYF.

This chain links TRBV5-4 with TRBJ1-6, with 8 bases matching TRBD1. This CDR3 contains 15 residues. Losses at the gene ends were 2 bases for V and 8 bases for J; bases not matched to a gene: 6. The germline V gene has CDR1 SGHNT and CDR2 YYREEE (reference sequence). The CDR3 DNA is TGTGCCAGCAGCTTCCCTGGACAGGGCCATTCACCCCTCCACTTT. Amino acids: CASSFPGQGHSPLHF.

The chain carries TRBV6-1 and TRBJ1-2; D gene ambiguous. V lost 2 bases and J lost 1, with 8 bases in between. The CDR3 has 14 residues. Per the germline V gene, CDR1 is MNHNS and CDR2 is SASEGT. CDR3: CASSEWQDNYGYTF. CDR3 DNA sequence: TGTGCCAGCAGTGAATGGCAGGATAACTATGGCTACACCTTC.

The chain joins TRBV5-1 to TRBJ2-2; TRBD2 is a possible D gene (5 bases). Per germline, CDR1 SGHRS and CDR2 YFSETQ. This CDR3 has 15 amino acids. Trimming took off 5 bases at V and 6 bases at J, with 17 bases between the two ends. The CDR3 protein is CASSFTPEGSGELFF. The CDR3 DNA reads TGCGCCAGCAGTTTTACGCCCGAGGGTTCCGGGGAGCTGTTTTTT.

CDR3 coding DNA: TGTGCCAGCAGCTTGGAGAATGCCTATACGCAGTATTTT. Encoded protein: CASSLENAYTQYF. The chain employs TRBV5-4 and TRBJ2-3; D unclear. CDR3 length equals 13 residues. CDR1 and CDR2 (germline): SGHNT, YYREEE (reference sequence). V was shortened by 0 bases and J by 7 bases, with 9 bases between the two germline ends.

The gene calls are TRBV28 and TRBJ2-2; D uncertain. V was trimmed by 5 bases and J by 9 bases, leaving 7 bases between them. Germline CDR1 is MDHEN and CDR2 is SYDVKM. The CDR3 spans 11 residues. The DNA for the CDR3 is TGTGCCAGCAGTATACGACGGGAGCTGTTTTTT. This sequence encodes CASSIRRELFF.

The chain links TRBV18 to TRBJ2-2; perhaps TRBD1 as D (5 bases). The CDR3 is made up of 15 amino acids. Germline V gene sequence: CDR1 KGHSH, CDR2 LQKENI. V lost 5 bases to trimming and J lost 4 bases, with 14 bases between them. The CDR3 region has the DNA TGTGCCAGCTCATCTTGGGGCGCGTCCACCGGGGAGCTGTTTTTT. Amino acid sequence: CASSSWGASTGELFF. Full variable domain (rest looked up from reference TRBV18 and TRBJ2-2): NAGVMQNPRHLVRRRGQEARLRCSPMKGHSHVYWYRQLPEEGLKFMVYLQKENIIDESGMPKERFSAEFPKEGPSILRIQQVVRGDSAAYFCASSSWGASTGELFFGEGSRLTVL.

The gene calls are TRBV9 and TRBJ1-3; 9 bases line up with TRBD1. The ends lost 2 bases at V and 0 bases at J; junction bases unmatched: 3. The CDR3 spans 16 residues. CDR1 is SGDLS, CDR2 YYNGEE, per germline. CDR3 nucleotides: TGTGCCAGCAGCGTTGGGACAGGGTCCTCTGGAAACACCATATATTTT. This sequence encodes CASSVGTGSSGNTIYF.

The CDR3 loop reads CASSLPLSYEQYF. The CDR3, as DNA: TGTGCCAGCAGCTTGCCTCTATCCTACGAGCAGTACTTC. The chain uses TRBV5-6 and TRBJ2-7, with unresolved D. This CDR3 has 13 residues. From germline, CDR1 is SGHDT and CDR2 YYEEEE. Trimming cost V 1 base and J 1 base, with 6 bases left between them. Full variable domain (rest looked up from reference TRBV5-6 and TRBJ2-7): DAGVTQSPTHLIKTRGQQVTLRCSPKSGHDTVSWYQQALGQGPQFIFQYYEEEERQRGNFPDRFSGHQFPNYSSELNVNALLLGDSALYLCASSLPLSYEQYFGPGTRLTVT.

This clone was picked up a small number of times. The genes are TRBV19 and TRBJ1-2; D is uncertain. The V gene lost 2 bases and the J gene lost 5 bases, with 6 bases spanning the gap. The CDR3 is 12 residues long. Per germline, CDR1 LNHDA and CDR2 SQIVND (reference sequence). The CDR3 nucleotides are TGTGCCAGTAGTATACCAGCTTATGGCTACACCTTC. It is translated as CASSIPAYGYTF.

The genes are TRBV5-1 and TRBJ1-6; 7 bases align to TRBD1. The trim removed 0 bases at V and 0 bases at J, leaving 6 bases unmatched. Looked up from germline, CDR1 is SGHRS and CDR2 is YFSETQ. This CDR3 has 18 residues. This CDR3 is CASSLGQGPSSYNSPLHF. The CDR3 nucleotides are TGCGCCAGCAGCTTGGGACAGGGCCCTAGCTCCTATAATTCACCCCTCCACTTT.

In its sample, this clone was seen once. V is TRBV7-9 and J is TRBJ2-7, with D possibly being TRBD2 (6 bases). Germline V CDR1 and CDR2: SEHNR, FQNEAQ (reference sequence). The CDR3 runs to 13 residues. V was trimmed by 0 bases and J by 5 bases, leaving 8 bases between them. Here the CDR3 DNA reads TGTGCCAGCAGCTTAGCGGGGGGACACGAGCAGTACTTC. Amino acid sequence: CASSLAGGHEQYF.

This chain joins TRBV5-1 and TRBJ2-1; TRBD2 matches 9 bases. Germline CDR1 SGHRS, CDR2 YFSETQ. This CDR3 comprises 15 residues. Losses at the gene ends were 0 bases for V and 7 bases for J; bases not matched to a gene: 5. CDR3 residues: CASSLDSGGLNEQFF. The CDR3 DNA is TGCGCCAGCAGCTTGGATAGCGGGGGATTGAATGAGCAGTTCTTC.

CDR3 in DNA: TGCGCCAGCAGCCAGGGCCCAGGCAGGGCCTACGAGCAGTACTTC. Amino acids: CASSQGPGRAYEQYF. The V and J genes are TRBV4-1 and TRBJ2-7, with D possibly being TRBD1 (5 bases). The germline V gene encodes CDR1 MGHRA and CDR2 YSYEKL. Trimming took off 3 bases at V and 2 bases at J, with 14 bases between the two ends. The CDR3 has 15 amino acids.

This clone was seen a few times. The genes are TRBV15 and TRBJ2-7, with D perhaps being TRBD1 or TRBD2 (5 bases each). Per germline, CDR1 LNHNV and CDR2 YYDKDF (reference sequence). V dropped 0 bases and J dropped 0 bases, with 12 bases sitting between them. The CDR3 totals 16 residues. CDR3: CATSREVAGSSYEQYF. In DNA, the CDR3 is TGTGCCACCAGCAGAGAAGTCGCAGGGAGCTCCTACGAGCAGTACTTC.

The V and J genes are TRBV6-1 and TRBJ2-5; no clear D gene. Deletions cut 7 bases from V and 1 base from J, with 10 bases between. The germline V gene has CDR1 MNHNS and CDR2 SASEGT. This CDR3 is 13 amino acids long. CDR3 amino acids: CASTWRTQETQYF. Written as DNA, the CDR3 is TGTGCCAGCACTTGGCGGACCCAAGAGACCCAGTACTTC.